One sample yielded the 16 T cell receptor beta chains listed below, sequenced in a study of response to subunit inactivated influenza vaccine. In TCRdb, the RT-PCR reads were re-called with MiXCR into one record per CDR3 protein. Of about 540,000 distinct CDR3 sequences in the sample, 20% to 25% were seen once. Separately, the same data were catalogued under a study of T cells expressing NK-cell markers. That study adds: 5'RACE template switching built TCR beta cDNA with unique molecular identifiers.

Sequenced here: CD4+ T cells sorted from PBMCs, sampled 11 to 12 days after vaccination. Receptors originate from a middle-aged man who received an inactivated influenza vaccine.

In this sample, this clonotype turned up a few times. V usage is TRBV11-1 and J usage is TRBJ2-1; 9 nucleotides match TRBD1. Germline lookup yields CDR1 SGHAT and CDR2 FQDESV (reference sequence). V was pared by 4 bases and J by 11 bases, with 18 bases of the junction left unmatched. The CDR3 totals 17 residues. Here the CDR3 reads CASSSARARGQGLKQFF. The CDR3 DNA follows: TGTGCCAGCAGCTCAGCTCGCGCCAGGGGACAGGGCTTGAAGCAGTTCTTC.

The chain uses TRBV20-1 and TRBJ2-7; perhaps TRBD2 as D (5 bases). CDR3 length: 11 amino acids. Germline V gene lookup returns CDR1 DFQATT and CDR2 SNEGSKA (reference sequence). With 3 bases removed from V and 7 bases from J, the gap between germline ends came to 10 bases. In DNA form, the CDR3 reads TGCAGTGCTAGGACTCGGGGAGAGCAGTACTTC. This gives the protein CSARTRGEQYF.

The J gene is TRBJ2-3, the V gene TRBV20-1; the match to TRBD2 covers 12 bases. This CDR3 is 16 amino acids long. The V gene's germline CDR1 is DFQATT and CDR2 SNEGSKA (reference sequence). V lost 3 bases to trimming and J lost 0 bases; unmatched junction nucleotides: 4. Here the CDR3 reads CSARTSGSLSTDTQYF. Here the CDR3 DNA reads TGCAGTGCTAGGACTAGCGGGAGTCTAAGCACAGATACGCAGTATTTT.

This clonotype was counted between two and nine times. The rearrangement uses TRBV3-1 and TRBJ2-3; 10 positions match TRBD2. Germline V gives CDR1 LGHDT, CDR2 YNNKEL (reference sequence). After removal of 2 bases from V and 2 bases from J, the junction contained 4 bases not matched to a gene. The CDR3 totals 16 residues. CDR3: CASSQPTSGLTDTQYF. The CDR3 DNA reads as TGTGCCAGCAGCCAACCGACTAGCGGGCTCACAGATACGCAGTATTTT.

The V call is TRBV2, the J call TRBJ2-5, with D possibly TRBD2 on 5 matching bases. The length of the CDR3 is 14 residues. The V gene's germline CDR1 is SNHLY and CDR2 FYNNEI. V lost 1 base, J lost 8 bases, and 14 bases lay in between. In DNA form, the CDR3 reads TGTGCCAGCAGTGAAGGGGGAGTGGGCTTAACCCAGTACTTC. As protein: CASSEGGVGLTQYF.

This clonotype was seen a handful of times. The rearrangement uses TRBV12-3 or TRBV12-4 and TRBJ2-2; tentatively, D is TRBD1 (5 bases). The CDR3 sequence is 14 residues long. V was trimmed by 8 bases and J by 2 bases, leaving 12 bases between them. CDR3 region: CASLVQGNTGELFF. The CDR3 nucleotides read TGTGCCAGCCTAGTTCAGGGTAACACCGGGGAGCTGTTTTTT.

This clonotype came up a few times. The chain carries TRBV4-1 and TRBJ2-1; 8 bases align to TRBD1. The germline CDR1 and CDR2 sequences are MGHRA and YSYEKL. There are 14 residues in the CDR3. Trimming cost V 5 bases and J 8 bases; bases outside gene matches: 8. The CDR3 protein is CASSEDRVVHEQFF. In nucleotides, the CDR3 is TGCGCCAGCAGCGAGGACAGGGTGGTCCATGAGCAGTTCTTC.

This clonotype appeared a few times. This sequence joins TRBV20-1 and TRBJ1-2, with 8 bases aligning to TRBD1. Germline values: CDR1 DFQATT, CDR2 SNEGSKA (reference sequence). Trimming at V came to 8 bases and at J to 2 bases, leaving 10 bases not matched to a gene. CDR3 length: 14 amino acids. CDR3 DNA sequence: TGCAGTCCACGGACAGGGTCCTCAAACTATGGCTACACCTTC. This encodes CSPRTGSSNYGYTF.

The V call is TRBV5-1, the J call TRBJ2-5; the D gene could be TRBD1 or TRBD2 (5 bases each). The germline V gene encodes CDR1 SGHRS and CDR2 YFSETQ. The CDR3 contains 14 residues. Deletions cut 0 bases from V and 2 bases from J, with 8 bases between. CDR3 coding DNA: TGCGCCAGCAGCTTGGGATGGGGGCAAGAGACCCAGTACTTC. Amino acids: CASSLGWGQETQYF.

This sequence joins TRBV7-8 and TRBJ2-2; TRBD2 agrees at 7 bases. The CDR3 is made up of 15 amino acids. Germline CDR1 and CDR2: SGHVS and FQNEAQ. Germline trimming cut 3 bases from V and 3 bases from J; bases unmatched to any gene: 4. CDR3 nucleotides: TGTGCCAGCAGCTTGCGACTAGCCGACACCGGGGAGCTGTTTTTT. Protein sequence: CASSLRLADTGELFF.

This clonotype was observed at least ten times. This chain links TRBV29-1 with TRBJ2-1; 14 bases map to TRBD2. Germline-derived CDR1 and CDR2 are SQVTM and ANQGSEA. The J segment lost 7 bases and the V segment lost 7 bases, leaving 6 bases of the junction unmatched. This CDR3 has 14 residues. Here the CDR3 reads CSGGLAGGFNEQFF. The CDR3 DNA is TGCAGCGGAGGACTAGCGGGAGGATTTAATGAGCAGTTCTTC.

This clonotype was picked up many times. The chain is built from TRBV11-2 and TRBJ2-2; TRBD1 aligns across 7 bases. Germline values: CDR1 SGHAT, CDR2 FQNNGV. The CDR3 sequence is 15 residues long. The J segment lost 7 bases and the V segment lost 5 bases, leaving 10 bases of the junction unmatched. CDR3: CASSVDRQHLGELFF. The CDR3, as DNA: TGTGCCAGCAGCGTGGACAGGCAGCACCTCGGGGAGCTGTTTTTT.

The table lists this clonotype with many counts. The CDR3 spells CASSLGGTNLGETQYF. For the CDR3, the DNA is TGTGCCAGCAGCTTAGGGGGCACTAACCTCGGAGAGACCCAGTACTTC. The V call is TRBV11-2, the J call TRBJ2-5, with D perhaps TRBD1 (5 bases). Trimming shortened V by 1 base and J by 4 bases, and 16 bases separated the two germline ends. CDR1 and CDR2 (germline): SGHAT, FQNNGV. This CDR3 is built from 16 residues.

This clonotype has a handful of counts. The gene calls are TRBV7-9 and TRBJ2-7; maybe TRBD2 (6 bases). Germline V gene lookup returns CDR1 SEHNR and CDR2 FQNEAQ (reference sequence). This CDR3 region has 16 residues. Trimming pared 5 bases from V and 0 bases from J, leaving 17 bases between. The CDR3 nucleotides are TGTGCCAGCAGCCATATGGGGGGAGGACTCTCCTACGAGCAGTACTTC. Protein sequence: CASSHMGGGLSYEQYF.

This clonotype turned up a few times. This chain links TRBV7-2 with TRBJ1-4, with TRBD1 as a possible D gene (6 bases). This CDR3 is built from 14 residues. CDR1 and CDR2 (germline): SGHTA, FQGNSA. V shed 5 bases and J shed 5 bases, with 12 bases lying between them. The CDR3 nucleotides are TGTGCCAGCAGCCAGGGGCAGATAAATGAAAAACTGTTTTTT. As protein: CASSQGQINEKLFF.

This chain links TRBV20-1 with TRBJ2-5; 8 nucleotides line up with TRBD2. The germline V gene has CDR1 DFQATT and CDR2 SNEGSKA (reference sequence). The CDR3 runs to 16 residues. Trimming at V came to 0 bases and at J to 5 bases, leaving 11 bases not matched to a gene. The CDR3 DNA reads TGCAGTGCTAGAGACTTCCATCGGACTAGCAGGGAGACCCAGTACTTC. It specifies CSARDFHRTSRETQYF.